This T cell receptor (beta chain) was identified in a study of monozygotic twins with inflammatory bowel disease. Findings and limits, study-wide: What may have added variability to patient repertoires is that immunosuppressive treatments differed.

On this clonotype itself: Its matching antigen is unknown.

Germline V CDR1 and CDR2: LNHNV, YYDKDF (reference sequence). The CDR3 has 11 residues. cDNA synthesis was performed in eight separate reactions for each sample. During cDNA synthesis, UMIs that each contained a 6-nucleotide sample barcode were added by means of template switching. TCRdb reprocessed the 5' RACE reads and stores each CDR3 protein as one record, lacking DNA. The repertoire shows about 450,000 distinct CDR3 sequences; the top ten hold 2% to 2.5%. The chain has TRBV15 and TRBJ2-1. This receptor was obtained from a human donor with ulcerative colitis or Crohn's disease, or a healthy co-twin of an affected twin (not recorded which). Sequencing was carried out using blood. The CDR3 protein is CATSGRNEQFF.